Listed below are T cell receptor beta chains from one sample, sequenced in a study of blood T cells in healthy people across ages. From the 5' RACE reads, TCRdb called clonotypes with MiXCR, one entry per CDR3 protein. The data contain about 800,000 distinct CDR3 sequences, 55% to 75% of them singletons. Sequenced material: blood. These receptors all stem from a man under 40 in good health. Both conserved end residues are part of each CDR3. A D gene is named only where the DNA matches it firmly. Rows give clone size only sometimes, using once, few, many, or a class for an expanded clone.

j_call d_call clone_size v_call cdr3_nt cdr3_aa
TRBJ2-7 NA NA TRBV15 TGTGCCACCAGCAGAGCTCCCGGGACGGAAACCTACGAGCAGTACTTC CATSRAPGTETYEQYF
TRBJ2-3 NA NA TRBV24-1 TGTGCCACCAGTGATTTCCCGACAGATACGCAGTATTTT CATSDFPTDTQYF
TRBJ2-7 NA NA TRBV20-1 TGCAGTGCTAGATTTAGGAGGAGCTCCTACGAGCAGTACTTC CSARFRRSSYEQYF
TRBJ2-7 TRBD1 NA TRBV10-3 TGTGCCATCAGTGAGTCGGGACAGGGAATTGGCGAGCAGTACTTC CAISESGQGIGEQYF
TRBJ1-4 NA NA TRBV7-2 TGTGCCAGCAGCTTAGGAGGCCAGAATAATGAAAAACTGTTTTTT CASSLGGQNNEKLFF
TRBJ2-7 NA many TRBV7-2 TGTGCCAGCAGCGTGGTTTGGGAGAAGAACGAGCAGTACTTC CASSVVWEKNEQYF
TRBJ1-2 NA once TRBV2 TGTGCCAGCACCCCGGCCAGGGCTGGCTATGGCTACACCTTC CASTPARAGYGYTF
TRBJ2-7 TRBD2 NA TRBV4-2 TGTGCCAGCAGCCCCCAAATCCCGACTAGCGGGGGAAGCGAGCAGTACTTC CASSPQIPTSGGSEQYF
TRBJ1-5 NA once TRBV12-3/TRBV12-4 TGTGCCAGCAGCCTGCCGGCCAGTAGCAATCAGCCCCAGCATTTT CASSLPASSNQPQHF
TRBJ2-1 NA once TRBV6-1 TGTGCCAGCAGTGTCTCCGGGACGGCTTACAATGAGCAGTTCTTC CASSVSGTAYNEQFF
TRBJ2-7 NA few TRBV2 TGTGCCAGCAGTGAAGAACCAGGCGGCGAGCAGTACTTC CASSEEPGGEQYF
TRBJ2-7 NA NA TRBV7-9 TGTGCCAGCAGCTCCCCAGGGGCCAGCTCCTACGAGCAGTACTTC CASSSPGASSYEQYF
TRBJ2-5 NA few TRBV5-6 TGTGCCAGCAGCTTGCGGGGGGCCAGTCAAGAGACCCAGTACTTC CASSLRGASQETQYF
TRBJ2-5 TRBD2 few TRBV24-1 TGTGCCACCAGTGATCCAAGAGCGGGAGGTTCGGAGACCCAGTACTTC CATSDPRAGGSETQYF
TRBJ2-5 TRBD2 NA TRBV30 TGTGCCTGGAGCGGGACTAGTCGTGAGACCCAGTACTTC CAWSGTSRETQYF
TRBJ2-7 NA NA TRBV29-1 TGCAGCGTTGAGACTCCGACAGGTTCCTACGAGCAGTACTTC CSVETPTGSYEQYF
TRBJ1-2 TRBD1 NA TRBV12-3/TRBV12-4 TGTGCCAGCAGTTTAGGGACAGGGGGCGGCTACACCTTC CASSLGTGGGYTF
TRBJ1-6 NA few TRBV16 TGTGCCAGCAGCCAATGGTATGACAGAGGATTTAATTCACCCCTCCACTTT CASSQWYDRGFNSPLHF
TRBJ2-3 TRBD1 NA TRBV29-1 TGCAGCGTTCGAAGGGACAGGGGAGCAGATACGCAGTATTTT CSVRRDRGADTQYF
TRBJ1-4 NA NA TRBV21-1 TGTGCCAGCAGCAGCCTGGGACAGGGGGCTAAAAGTGAAAAACTGTTTTTT CASSSLGQGAKSEKLFF
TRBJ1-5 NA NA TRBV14 TGTGCCAGCAGCCAAGAAGGGTTCAATCAGCCCCAGCATTTT CASSQEGFNQPQHF
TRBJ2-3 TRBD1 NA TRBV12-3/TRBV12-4 TGTGCCAGCAGTCCGGGACAGTTAAGGAGCACAGATACGCAGTATTTT CASSPGQLRSTDTQYF